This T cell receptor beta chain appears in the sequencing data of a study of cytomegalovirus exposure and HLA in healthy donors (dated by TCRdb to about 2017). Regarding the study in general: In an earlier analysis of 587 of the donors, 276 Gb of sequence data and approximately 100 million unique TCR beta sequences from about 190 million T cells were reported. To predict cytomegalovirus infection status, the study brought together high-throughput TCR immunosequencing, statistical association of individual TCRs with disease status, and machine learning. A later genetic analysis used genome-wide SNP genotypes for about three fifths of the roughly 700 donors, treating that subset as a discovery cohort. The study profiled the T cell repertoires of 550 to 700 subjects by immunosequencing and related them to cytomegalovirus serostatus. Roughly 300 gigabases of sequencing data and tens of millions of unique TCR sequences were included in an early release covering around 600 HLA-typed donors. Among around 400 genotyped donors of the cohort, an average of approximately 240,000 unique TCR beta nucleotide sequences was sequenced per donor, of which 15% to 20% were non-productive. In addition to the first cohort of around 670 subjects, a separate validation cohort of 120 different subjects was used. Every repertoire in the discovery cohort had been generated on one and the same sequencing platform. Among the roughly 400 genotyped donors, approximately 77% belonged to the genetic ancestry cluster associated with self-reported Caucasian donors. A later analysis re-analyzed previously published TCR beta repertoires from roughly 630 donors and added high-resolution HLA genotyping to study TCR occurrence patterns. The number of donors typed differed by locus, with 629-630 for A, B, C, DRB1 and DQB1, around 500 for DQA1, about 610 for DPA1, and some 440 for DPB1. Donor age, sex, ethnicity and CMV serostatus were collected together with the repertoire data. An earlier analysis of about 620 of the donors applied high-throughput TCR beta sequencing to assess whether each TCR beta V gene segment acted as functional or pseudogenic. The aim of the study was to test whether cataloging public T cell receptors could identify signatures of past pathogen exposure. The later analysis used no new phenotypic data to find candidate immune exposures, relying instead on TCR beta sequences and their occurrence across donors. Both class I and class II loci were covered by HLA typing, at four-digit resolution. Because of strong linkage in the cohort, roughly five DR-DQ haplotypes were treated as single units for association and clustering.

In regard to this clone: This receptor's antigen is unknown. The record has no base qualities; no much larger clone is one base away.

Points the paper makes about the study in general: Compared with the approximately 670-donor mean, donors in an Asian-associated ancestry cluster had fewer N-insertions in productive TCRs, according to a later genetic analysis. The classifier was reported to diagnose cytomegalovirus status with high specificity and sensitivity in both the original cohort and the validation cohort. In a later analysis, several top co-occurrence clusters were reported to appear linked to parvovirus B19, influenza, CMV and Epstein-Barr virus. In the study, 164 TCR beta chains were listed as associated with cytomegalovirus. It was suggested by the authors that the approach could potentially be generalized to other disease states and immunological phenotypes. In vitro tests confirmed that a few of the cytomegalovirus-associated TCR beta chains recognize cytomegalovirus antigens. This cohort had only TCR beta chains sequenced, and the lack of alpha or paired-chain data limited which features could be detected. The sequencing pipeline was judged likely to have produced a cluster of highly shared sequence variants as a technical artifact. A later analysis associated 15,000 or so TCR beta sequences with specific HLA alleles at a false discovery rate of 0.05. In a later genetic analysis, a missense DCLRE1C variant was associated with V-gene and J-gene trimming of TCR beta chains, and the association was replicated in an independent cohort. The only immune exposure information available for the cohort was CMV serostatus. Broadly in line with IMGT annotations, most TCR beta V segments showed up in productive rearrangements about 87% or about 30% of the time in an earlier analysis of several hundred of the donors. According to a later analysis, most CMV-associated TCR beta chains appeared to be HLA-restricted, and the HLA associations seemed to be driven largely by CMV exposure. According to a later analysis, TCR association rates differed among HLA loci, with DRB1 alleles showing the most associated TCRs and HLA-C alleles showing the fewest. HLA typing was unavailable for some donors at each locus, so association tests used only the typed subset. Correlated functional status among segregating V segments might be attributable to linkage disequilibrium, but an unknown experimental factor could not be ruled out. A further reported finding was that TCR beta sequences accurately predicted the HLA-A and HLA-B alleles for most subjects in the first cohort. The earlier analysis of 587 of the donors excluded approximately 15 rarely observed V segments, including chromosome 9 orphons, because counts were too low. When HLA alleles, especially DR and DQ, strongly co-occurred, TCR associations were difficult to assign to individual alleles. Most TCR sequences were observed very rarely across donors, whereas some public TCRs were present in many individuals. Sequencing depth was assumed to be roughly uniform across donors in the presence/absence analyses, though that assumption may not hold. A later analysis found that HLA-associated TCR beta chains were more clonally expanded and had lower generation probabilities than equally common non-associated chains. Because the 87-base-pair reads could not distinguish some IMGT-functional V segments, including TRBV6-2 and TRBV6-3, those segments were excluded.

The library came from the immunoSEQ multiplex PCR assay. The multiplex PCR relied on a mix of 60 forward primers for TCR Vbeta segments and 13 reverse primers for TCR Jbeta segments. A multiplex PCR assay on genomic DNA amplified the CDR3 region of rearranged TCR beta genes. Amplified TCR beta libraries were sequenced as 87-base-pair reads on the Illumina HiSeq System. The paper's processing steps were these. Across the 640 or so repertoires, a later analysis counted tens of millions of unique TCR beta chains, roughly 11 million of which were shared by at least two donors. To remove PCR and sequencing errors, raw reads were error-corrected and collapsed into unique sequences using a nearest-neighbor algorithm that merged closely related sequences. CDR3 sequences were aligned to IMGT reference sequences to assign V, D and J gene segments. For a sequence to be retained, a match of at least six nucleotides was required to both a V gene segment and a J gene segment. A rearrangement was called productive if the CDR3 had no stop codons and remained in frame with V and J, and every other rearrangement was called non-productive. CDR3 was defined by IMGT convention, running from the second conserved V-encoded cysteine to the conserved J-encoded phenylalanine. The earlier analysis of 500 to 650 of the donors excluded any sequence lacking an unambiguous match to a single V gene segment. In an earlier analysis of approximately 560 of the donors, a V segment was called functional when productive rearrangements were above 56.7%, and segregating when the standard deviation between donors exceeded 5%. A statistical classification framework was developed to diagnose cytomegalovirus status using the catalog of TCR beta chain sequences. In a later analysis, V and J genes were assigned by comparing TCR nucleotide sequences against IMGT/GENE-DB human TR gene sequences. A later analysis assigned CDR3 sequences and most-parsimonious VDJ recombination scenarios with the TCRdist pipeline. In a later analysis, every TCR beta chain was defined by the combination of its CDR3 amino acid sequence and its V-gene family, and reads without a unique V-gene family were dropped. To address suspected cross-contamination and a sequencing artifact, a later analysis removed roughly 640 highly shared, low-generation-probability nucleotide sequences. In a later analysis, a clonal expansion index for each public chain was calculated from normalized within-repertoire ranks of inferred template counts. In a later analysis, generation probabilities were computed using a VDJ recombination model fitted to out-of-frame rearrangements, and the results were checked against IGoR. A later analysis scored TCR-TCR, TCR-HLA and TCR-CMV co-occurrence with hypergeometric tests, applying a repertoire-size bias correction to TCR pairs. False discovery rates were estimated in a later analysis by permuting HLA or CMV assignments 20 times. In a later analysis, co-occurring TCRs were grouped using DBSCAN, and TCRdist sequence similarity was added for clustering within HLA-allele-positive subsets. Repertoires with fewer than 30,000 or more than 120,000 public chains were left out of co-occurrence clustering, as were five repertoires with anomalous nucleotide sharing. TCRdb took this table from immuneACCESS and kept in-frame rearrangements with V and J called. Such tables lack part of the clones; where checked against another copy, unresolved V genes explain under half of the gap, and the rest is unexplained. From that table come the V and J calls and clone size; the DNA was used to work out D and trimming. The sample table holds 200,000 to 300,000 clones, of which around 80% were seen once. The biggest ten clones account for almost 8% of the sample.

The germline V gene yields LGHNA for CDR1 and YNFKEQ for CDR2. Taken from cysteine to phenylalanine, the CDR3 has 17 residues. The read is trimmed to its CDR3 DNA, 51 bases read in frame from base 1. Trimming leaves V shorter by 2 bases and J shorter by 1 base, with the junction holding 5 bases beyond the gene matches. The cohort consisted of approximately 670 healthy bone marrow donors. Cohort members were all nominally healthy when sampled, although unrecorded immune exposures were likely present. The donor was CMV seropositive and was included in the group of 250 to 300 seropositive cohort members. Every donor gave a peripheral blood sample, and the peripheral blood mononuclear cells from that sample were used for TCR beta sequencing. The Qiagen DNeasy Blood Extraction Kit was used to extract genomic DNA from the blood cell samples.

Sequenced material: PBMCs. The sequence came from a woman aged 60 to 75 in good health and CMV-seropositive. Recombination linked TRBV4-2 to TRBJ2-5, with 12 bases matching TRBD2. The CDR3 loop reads CASSQPSSGRAQETQYF. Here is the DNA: TGTGCCAGCAGCCAACCCTCTAGCGGGAGGGCCCAAGAGACCCAGTACTTC.